The entry below describes one T cell receptor beta chain. Its antigen is undetermined. It was with 60 Vbeta and 13 Jbeta primers that the PCR ran. The table came from immunoSEQ multiplex PCR; TCRdb's copy has only in-frame clones and leaves some out. The sample consists of 150,000 to 200,000 clones, 80% to 85% of them appearing once. The V gene end was trimmed by 6 bases and the J gene end by 4 bases; junction bases not matched to a gene: 5. The CDR3 contains 14 residues. CDR1 and CDR2 from the germline V gene are SGHTA and FQGTGA. The sample originates from a study of cytomegalovirus exposure and HLA in healthy donors. Across the study: Inside one of the first data releases sat some 85 million unique TCRs taken from HLA-typed donors.

Notes on the study in general: Several of the most significant clusters appeared linked to common viral pathogens, based on a later analysis. Later analysis revealed greater clonal expansion in HLA-associated TCR beta chains than in equally common others. Association with HLA alleles at 0.05 false discovery rate was found for some 18,000 TCR beta sequences in a later analysis.

The chain links TRBV7-3 to TRBJ2-3; 9 positions agree with TRBD2. The receptor comes from a human donor in good health. The material sequenced was PBMCs. The CDR3 reads CASSPSGVPDTQYF. DNA of the CDR3: TGTGCCAGCAGTCCTAGCGGGGTCCCAGATACGCAGTATTTT.